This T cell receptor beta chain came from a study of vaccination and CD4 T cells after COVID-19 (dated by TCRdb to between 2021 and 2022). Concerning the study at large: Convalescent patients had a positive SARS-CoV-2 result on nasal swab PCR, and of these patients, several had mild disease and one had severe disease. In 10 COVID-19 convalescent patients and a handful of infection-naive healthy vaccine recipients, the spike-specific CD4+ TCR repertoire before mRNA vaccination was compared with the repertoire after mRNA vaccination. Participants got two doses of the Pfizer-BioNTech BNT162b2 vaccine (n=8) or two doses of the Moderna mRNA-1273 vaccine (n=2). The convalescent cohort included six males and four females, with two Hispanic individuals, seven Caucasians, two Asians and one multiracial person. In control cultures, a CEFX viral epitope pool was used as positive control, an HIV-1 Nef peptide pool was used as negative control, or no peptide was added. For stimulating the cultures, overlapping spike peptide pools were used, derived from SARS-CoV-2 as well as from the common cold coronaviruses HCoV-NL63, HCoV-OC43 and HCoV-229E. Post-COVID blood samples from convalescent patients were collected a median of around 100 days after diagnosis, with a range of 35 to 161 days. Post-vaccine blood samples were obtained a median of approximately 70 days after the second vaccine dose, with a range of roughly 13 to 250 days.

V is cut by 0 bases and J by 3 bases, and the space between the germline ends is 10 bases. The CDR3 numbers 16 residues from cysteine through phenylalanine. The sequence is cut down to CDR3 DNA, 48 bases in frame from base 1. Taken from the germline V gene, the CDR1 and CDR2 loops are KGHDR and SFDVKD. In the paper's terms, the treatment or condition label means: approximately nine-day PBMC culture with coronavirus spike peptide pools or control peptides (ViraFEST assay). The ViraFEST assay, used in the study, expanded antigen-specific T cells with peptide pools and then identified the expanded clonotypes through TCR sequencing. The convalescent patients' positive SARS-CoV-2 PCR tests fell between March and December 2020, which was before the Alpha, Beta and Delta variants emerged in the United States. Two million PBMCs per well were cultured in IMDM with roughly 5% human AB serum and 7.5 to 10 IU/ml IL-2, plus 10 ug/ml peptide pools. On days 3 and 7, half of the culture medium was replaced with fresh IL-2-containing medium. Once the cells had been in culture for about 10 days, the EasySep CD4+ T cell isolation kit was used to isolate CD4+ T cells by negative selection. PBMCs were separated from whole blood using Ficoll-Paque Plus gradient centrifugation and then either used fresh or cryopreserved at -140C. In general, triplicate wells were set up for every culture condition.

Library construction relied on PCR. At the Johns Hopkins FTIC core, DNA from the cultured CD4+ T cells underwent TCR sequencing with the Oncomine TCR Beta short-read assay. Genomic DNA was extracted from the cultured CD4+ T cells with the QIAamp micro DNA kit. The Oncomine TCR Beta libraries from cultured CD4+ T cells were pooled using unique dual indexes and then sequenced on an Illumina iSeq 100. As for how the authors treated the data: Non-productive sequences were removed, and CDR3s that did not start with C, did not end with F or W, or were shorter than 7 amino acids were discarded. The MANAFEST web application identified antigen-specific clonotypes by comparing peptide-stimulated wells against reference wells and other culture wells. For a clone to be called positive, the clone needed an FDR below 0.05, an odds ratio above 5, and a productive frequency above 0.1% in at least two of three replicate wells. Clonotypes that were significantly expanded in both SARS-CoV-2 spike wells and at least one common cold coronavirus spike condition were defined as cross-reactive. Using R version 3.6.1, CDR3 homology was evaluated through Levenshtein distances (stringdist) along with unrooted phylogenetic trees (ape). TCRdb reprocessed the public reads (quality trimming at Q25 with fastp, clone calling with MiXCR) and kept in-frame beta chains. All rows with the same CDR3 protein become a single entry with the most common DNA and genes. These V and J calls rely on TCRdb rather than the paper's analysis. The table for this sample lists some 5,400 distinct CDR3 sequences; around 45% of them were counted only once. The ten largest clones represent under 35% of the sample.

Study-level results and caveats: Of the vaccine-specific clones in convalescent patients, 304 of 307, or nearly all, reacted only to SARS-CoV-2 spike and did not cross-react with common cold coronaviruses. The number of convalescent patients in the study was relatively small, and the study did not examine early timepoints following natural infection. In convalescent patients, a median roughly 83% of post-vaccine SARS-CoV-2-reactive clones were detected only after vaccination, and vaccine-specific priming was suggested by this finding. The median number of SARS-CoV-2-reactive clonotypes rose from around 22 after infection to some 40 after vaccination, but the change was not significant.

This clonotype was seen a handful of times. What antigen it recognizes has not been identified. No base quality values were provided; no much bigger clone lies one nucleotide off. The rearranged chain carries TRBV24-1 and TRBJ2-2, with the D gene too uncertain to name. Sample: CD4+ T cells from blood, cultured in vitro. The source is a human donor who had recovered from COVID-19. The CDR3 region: CATSDLQGWHTGELFF. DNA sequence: TGTGCCACCAGTGATTTGCAAGGGTGGCACACCGGGGAGCTGTTTTTT.